This T cell receptor (beta chain) was sequenced during a study of T cells in Graves' hyperthyroidism and ophthalmopathy. Per germline, CDR1 MGHRA and CDR2 YSYEKL. J gave up 5 bases and V 2 bases, and 14 bases lay outside the gene matches. The CDR3 sequence is 18 residues long. This clonotype was seen a handful of times. Amplified TCR beta CDR3 regions came from RNA transcripts. The HTBI primer set served for first-round RT-PCR of the TCR CDR3. TCRdb reprocessed the multiplex PCR reads with MiXCR, giving one entry per CDR3 protein. This table has about 580,000 distinct CDR3 sequences, approximately 15% appearing once.

Material: blood. The TCR originated in a woman in her twenties or thirties with Graves' hyperthyroidism that later progressed to Graves' ophthalmopathy. J is TRBJ2-1 and V is TRBV4-1; 8 positions agree with TRBD2. CDR3 bases: TGCGCCAGCAGCCAACCCATACCCCAGCTAGCGGGTCACAATGAGCAGTTCTTC. This sequence encodes CASSQPIPQLAGHNEQFF.